This T cell receptor (beta chain) was identified during a study of blood T cell repertoires in COVID-19 (dated by TCRdb to the early 2020s). For the wider study: Collaborator samples came from the United States, Italy and Spain and covered acute and convalescent phases of COVID-19. A freely available public database, intended as a resource for researchers studying the immune response to SARS-CoV-2, is where the repertoires were released. Where available, HLA class I and class II types were taken from metadata supplied by the sample provider and were not determined by assay-based typing. The material from the prospective study consisted of cDNA or gDNA derived from T cells, B-cell-depleted T cells, or PBMCs. The samples were drawn from the first 160 participants of the ongoing ImmuneRACE study and from 950 to 1,500 subjects provided by 6 global collaborators. Sample metadata almost always included a de-identified subject ID, COVID-19 status, age in years and sex. Deeply sampled blood TCRbeta repertoires from subjects exposed to, actively infected with, or recovered from COVID-19 were included in the dataset. The research as a whole found: Clinical and demographic metadata were provided uncurated, with the amount varying by source and participant.

CDR1 and CDR2 were assigned from the germline V gene (reference sequence) as MNHEY and SMNVEV. V lost 5 bases and J lost 5 bases, and the count of bases not matched to a germline gene is 5. The CDR3 measures 13 amino acids from cysteine to phenylalanine. Only the CDR3 DNA stays, 39 bases, in frame from base 1. For this clone: Its antigen specificity is not known. There are no base qualities to consult, and no much larger clone falls within one base.

The collaborating institutions used their own protocols to collect whole blood in K2EDTA tubes. Collaborator samples were shipped for TCRbeta analysis as frozen whole blood, isolated PBMCs, or DNA extracted from either sample type. TCRbeta CDR3 regions were amplified from genomic DNA by means of the immunoSEQ Assay, a bias-controlled multiplex PCR. As for how the authors treated the data: Nucleated cell counts per sample were estimated from amplification of reference gene primers within the assay. To quantify the absolute abundance of each unique TCRbeta CDR3 rearrangement, sequence reads were collapsed and filtered. Productive Simpson clonality was computed per sample as the square root of Simpson's diversity index over productive rearrangements. Drawn from immuneACCESS, this table holds only the in-frame rearrangements with V and J called that TCRdb kept. Clones are partly lost; checked studies trace under half to an unresolved V gene and leave the rest unexplained. V, J and clone size reflect that table, while D and trimming were determined from the DNA. The table for this sample lists 140,000 to 150,000 clones; roughly four fifths of them were counted only once. Approximately 8.4% of the sample goes to the ten largest clones.

The V and J segments used are TRBV27 and TRBJ2-7, with TRBD1 matching 8 junction bases. Sequencing was performed on peripheral blood. This receptor was taken from a human donor with acute or convalescent COVID-19. The donor label of this sample is uncertain. The CDR3 protein sequence reads: CASSPWTGNEQYF. The DNA reads TGTGCCAGCAGTCCCTGGACAGGGAACGAGCAGTACTTC.